The rows below give T cell receptor beta chains drawn from one sample of a study of PD-1 blockade in classical Hodgkin lymphoma. Sequenced by immunoSEQ multiplex PCR; TCRdb stores in-frame clones only, minus some. Of 70,000 or so clones listed, 93% are singletons. What was sequenced was peripheral blood mononuclear cells (PBMCs). These receptors all stem from a human donor with classical Hodgkin lymphoma. Each CDR3 is given with its conserved first and last residue.

>TRBJ2-5|TRBV5-4
CASTRGGGQETQYF
>TRBJ2-7|TRBV6-1
CASSDSGTSSPYEQYF
>TRBJ2-1|TRBV7-6
CASSQSGRLYNEQFF
>TRBJ2-5|TRBV7-8
CASSPNLAGALEPQYF
>TRBJ2-5|TRBV14
CASSQVSRGTFQETQYF
>TRBJ2-2|TRBV10-3
CAISGTRETGELFF
>TRBJ2-1|TRBV7-9
CASSLEGRFRNEQFF
>TRBJ2-1|TRBV7-2
CASSDSYNEQFF
>TRBJ2-7|TRBV28
CASISSGPAYEQYF
>TRBJ1-1|TRBV19
CASSQDRVETEAFF
>TRBJ2-1|TRBV30
CAWSVLGREDEQFF
>TRBJ1-2|TRBV15
CATSPTGDDLGGYTF
>TRBJ1-5|TRBV5-1
CASSLVTGEGQPQHF
>TRBJ2-7|TRBV18
CASSPRPRDAYEQYF
>TRBJ2-3|TRBV10-2
CASLPGTPTPGTDTQYF
>TRBJ2-3|TRBV5-1
CASSLRGLGTDTQYF
>TRBJ2-6|TRBV7-2
CASRRASGANVLTF
>NA|TRBV4-3
CASSPLGSGEQYF
>TRBJ1-3|TRBV7-2
CASSSVAGNTIYF
>TRBJ2-5|TRBV11-2
CASSDNSGRGETQYF